These 31 T cell receptor beta chains share one sample of origin, sequenced in a study of monozygotic twins with inflammatory bowel disease (dated by TCRdb to the late 2010s). Receptor libraries were prepared by 5' RACE. TCRdb names Illumina HiSeq 2500 as the instrument used. After TCRdb reprocessed the reads, each CDR3 protein sequence was kept as one row, without DNA. The sample's table lists a count of about 380,000 distinct CDR3 sequences. The ten largest account for 2.5% to 3% of the sample. Sequenced material: blood. These receptors all stem from a human donor with ulcerative colitis or Crohn's disease, or a healthy co-twin of an affected twin (not recorded which).

The rearrangement joins TRBV7-6 to TRBJ2-3; the D gene TCRdb calls, TRBD2, cannot be checked with no DNA. The V gene's germline CDR1 is SGHVS and CDR2 FNYEAQ. This CDR3 is built from 15 residues. CDR3 loop: CASSSGDYPTDTQYF.

The CDR3: CASGLATTALNTEAFF. V is TRBV12-5 and J is TRBJ1-1; TCRdb's assignment of TRBD1 cannot be checked, as there is no DNA. Germline assignment: CDR1 LGHNT and CDR2 FRNRAP. CDR3 size: 16 residues.

J is TRBJ2-2 and V is TRBV2; TCRdb outputs TRBD1, but without DNA this stays unchecked. Germline lookup yields CDR1 SNHLY and CDR2 FYNNEI. This CDR3 comprises 15 residues. The CDR3 is CASSERQGNTGELFF.

The chain has TRBV20-1 and TRBJ2-3; without DNA, the TCRdb call of TRBD1 cannot be checked. The CDR3 runs 18 residues. Germline V gene sequence: CDR1 DFQATT, CDR2 SNEGSKA (reference sequence). CDR3 in amino acids: CSARDLLFSGGGPDTQYF.

The gene calls are TRBV12-5 and TRBJ1-5. The CDR3 is 13 residues long. Germline V gives CDR1 LGHNT, CDR2 FRNRAP. The CDR3 loop is CASGLGSNQPQHF.

The gene calls are TRBV6-2 or TRBV6-3 and TRBJ2-4; TCRdb indicates TRBD1, and absent DNA this call remains unverified. The CDR3 covers 13 residues. Germline V gene lookup returns CDR1 MNHEY and CDR2 SVGEGT. This CDR3 is CASSYTGVNMQYF.

The chain employs TRBV5-1 and TRBJ1-1. Per germline, CDR1 SGHRS and CDR2 YFSETQ. This CDR3 spans 15 amino acids. CDR3 in amino acids: CASSLAVGANTEAFF.

J is TRBJ2-1 and V is TRBV12-3 or TRBV12-4; without DNA, the TCRdb call of TRBD1 cannot be checked. The CDR3 runs 14 residues. CDR3 residues: CANSDSLTYNEQFF.

This sequence joins TRBV10-3 and TRBJ1-2; no DNA is available, so the TRBD1 call from TCRdb remains unchecked. The CDR3 consists of 12 residues. Germline CDR1 ENHRY, CDR2 SYGVKD. CDR3 protein: CAISGTEYGYTF.

The V and J genes are TRBV29-1 and TRBJ1-4; the TRBD1 assignment by TCRdb is unverifiable without DNA. This CDR3 contains 14 residues. In germline, CDR1 is SQVTM, CDR2 ANQGSEA. CDR3 protein: CSASDREDNEKLFF.

The genes are TRBV12-5 and TRBJ1-3. There are 14 residues in the CDR3. The germline gives CDR1 LGHNT, CDR2 FRNRAP. The CDR3 loop reads CASGLPPLGNTIYF.

The chain employs TRBV24-1 and TRBJ2-1; TCRdb's D call of TRBD1 is untestable without DNA. The CDR3 has 15 amino acids. CDR1 and CDR2 (germline): KGHDR, SFDVKD. The CDR3 loop is CATSDPTVSYNEQFF.

The chain links TRBV7-2 to TRBJ2-7; TCRdb's D call, TRBD1, is unchecked because there is no DNA. Germline loops: CDR1 SGHTA, CDR2 FQGNSA. The CDR3 extends over 15 amino acids. The CDR3 here is CASSSAGTASYEQYF.

This chain links TRBV11-2 with TRBJ2-7; TCRdb outputs TRBD1, but without DNA this stays unchecked. Germline assignment: CDR1 SGHAT and CDR2 FQNNGV. There are 16 residues in the CDR3. CDR3: CASSWGPGQAPYEQYF.

This sequence joins TRBV10-3 and TRBJ2-7; TCRdb's assignment of TRBD1 cannot be checked, as there is no DNA. CDR1 ENHRY and CDR2 SYGVKD come from the germline V gene. CDR3 length equals 12 residues. CDR3 loop: CAIREYGGLEYF.

The V gene is TRBV6-5, the J gene TRBJ2-1; TCRdb picks TRBD1, but there is no DNA to check that call. Germline CDR1 MNHEY, CDR2 SVGAGI. The CDR3 totals 13 residues. The CDR3 region is CASSYLRGAEQFF.

This rearrangement joins TRBV11-1 to TRBJ2-6; TCRdb reports TRBD1, a call that lacks DNA to check it against. Germline assignment: CDR1 SGHAT and CDR2 FQDESV (reference sequence). The CDR3 loop spans 17 amino acids. CDR3 amino acids: CASSPWGGAAGANVLTF. Based on the CDR3 plus reference TRBV11-1 and TRBJ2-6, the full variable domain is EAEVAQSPRYKITEKSQAVAFWCDPISGHATLYWYRQILGQGPELLVQFQDESVVDDSQLPKDRFSAERLKGVDSTLKIQPAELGDSAMYLCASSPWGGAAGANVLTFGAGSRLTVL.

The V call is TRBV12-3 or TRBV12-4, the J call TRBJ2-1; as DNA is missing, the TRBD2 call by TCRdb cannot be tested. The CDR3 has 17 amino acids. The CDR3: CASSQILAGGYYNEQFF.

The CDR3 sequence is CSARDLVPTAGTYYEQYF. The chain uses TRBV20-1 and TRBJ2-7; the D call of TRBD1 rests on TCRdb alone, since no DNA is present to check it. This CDR3 has 18 residues. The V gene's germline CDR1 is DFQATT and CDR2 SNEGSKA (reference sequence).

The CDR3 is CASSQERTGISSYEQYF. The chain links TRBV3-1 to TRBJ2-7; the TRBD1 assignment by TCRdb is unverifiable without DNA. The CDR3 consists of 17 residues. The germline V gene encodes CDR1 LGHDT and CDR2 YNNKEL (reference sequence).

This chain connects TRBV15 to TRBJ1-5. CDR1 is LNHNV, CDR2 YYDKDF, per germline (reference sequence). The CDR3 is made up of 20 amino acids. The CDR3 here is CATSRALLMDYLTPNQPQHF.

The chain uses TRBV5-1 and TRBJ2-7. The germline CDR1 and CDR2 sequences are SGHRS and YFSETQ. The CDR3 has 14 residues. CDR3 amino acids: CASSLVRSSYEQYF.

The gene calls are TRBV5-1 and TRBJ2-1; as DNA is missing, the TRBD1 call by TCRdb cannot be tested. The CDR3 runs 14 residues. Germline V gene data show CDR1 as SGHRS and CDR2 as YFSETQ. The CDR3 is CASSPRHGDNEQFF.

This sequence joins TRBV12-3 or TRBV12-4 and TRBJ2-4; TCRdb's D call, TRBD2, is unchecked because there is no DNA. The CDR3 length is 13 residues. Here the CDR3 reads CASSFGGRNIQYF.

This rearrangement joins TRBV5-1 to TRBJ1-1; TCRdb's D gene call, TRBD1, goes unchecked for lack of DNA. Germline lookup yields CDR1 SGHRS and CDR2 YFSETQ. There are 14 residues in the CDR3. The CDR3 loop is CASKGDSMNTEAFF.

The chain has TRBV27 and TRBJ2-2. CDR1 and CDR2 from the germline V gene are MNHEY and SMNVEV (reference sequence). This CDR3 is 14 amino acids long. The CDR3 sequence: CASSLSSNTGELFF.

The chain links TRBV4-1 to TRBJ2-7; TCRdb indicates TRBD2, and absent DNA this call remains unverified. The CDR3 length is 15 residues. Germline V gene sequence: CDR1 MGHRA, CDR2 YSYEKL. The CDR3 spells CASSQVAGGHREQYF.

CDR3: CSAGRGYTEAFF. The genes are TRBV20-1 and TRBJ1-1; TCRdb names TRBD1, which stays unverified in the absence of DNA. The CDR3 contains 12 residues. Germline assignment: CDR1 DFQATT and CDR2 SNEGSKA (reference sequence).

The chain is built from TRBV20-1 and TRBJ2-6; TCRdb proposes TRBD2, but this gene call is untestable without DNA. CDR3 size: 18 residues. Germline CDR1 and CDR2: DFQATT and SNEGSKA (reference sequence). Here the CDR3 reads CSARDLTALLSGANVLTF.

The V call is TRBV23-1, the J call TRBJ2-1; TCRdb lists TRBD1, though no DNA is available to test this call. TRBV23-1 has ORF status, its function being uncertain. The CDR3 is 17 amino acids. The chain's CDR3 is CASSQSPGQGANNEQFF.

The chain has TRBV5-1 and TRBJ2-5. CDR1 is SGHRS, CDR2 YFSETQ, per germline. The CDR3 is 14 residues long. The CDR3 loop is CASSLAAPQETQYF.